The rows below give T cell receptor beta chains drawn from one sample of a study of neoadjuvant nivolumab and ipilimumab in lung cancer. The repertoire was sequenced with immunoSEQ multiplex PCR; TCRdb's copy has only in-frame clones and lacks some. The sample lists several thousand clones, around nine tenths occurring once. Sample: adjacent normal lung tissue, taken after neoadjuvant nivolumab, alone or with ipilimumab, at or shortly before surgery. All receptors come from an adult with non-small cell lung cancer. Each CDR3 is given with its conserved first and last residue. Each record gives: V gene, D gene, J gene, clone size, CDR3 DNA, CDR3 protein. D genes are given only for firm matches. A row's size may be missing; if present it is once, few, many or a size class.

>TRBV7-8|TRBD1|TRBJ2-3|few
TGTGCCAGCAGCTTATTAACAGGGGCCAGCACAGATACGCAGTATTTT
CASSLLTGASTDTQYF
>TRBV18|TRBD1|TRBJ2-1|-
TGTGCCAGCTCACCACGATCTCGGCAGGGGGTTGAGCAGTTCTTC
CASSPRSRQGVEQFF
>TRBV2|-|TRBJ1-1|-
TGTGCCAGCAGTGTTGGGCAGGGAGGTGAAGCTTTCTTT
CASSVGQGGEAFF
>TRBV2|-|TRBJ2-2|-
TGTGCCAGCAGTGAAGCTCGGGGAAGTACCGGGGAGCTGTTTTTT
CASSEARGSTGELFF
>TRBV10-2|TRBD2|TRBJ2-7|-
TGCGCCAGCAGTGGAGCGGGAGGGAACGAGCAGTACTTC
CASSGAGGNEQYF
>TRBV25-1|-|TRBJ1-4|-
TGTGCCAGCAGTGATCCCCGTGGGGAAAAACTGTTTTTT
CASSDPRGEKLFF
>TRBV15|TRBD1|TRBJ2-6|-
TGTGCCACCAGCGGAGGGACAGGGTCTGGGGCCAACGTCCTGACTTTC
CATSGGTGSGANVLTF
>TRBV5-1|-|TRBJ1-1|-
TGCGCCAGCAGCTTGTTGGAGAGGTACACTGAAGCTTTCTTT
CASSLLERYTEAFF
>TRBV7-9|-|TRBJ2-7|-
TGTGCCAGCAGCCCCGGACCTTACGAGCAGTACTTC
CASSPGPYEQYF
>TRBV28|-|TRBJ2-7|once
TGTGCCACAATGCCGGACCACTACGAGCAGTACTTC
CATMPDHYEQYF
>TRBV6-5|-|TRBJ1-1|-
TGTGCCAGCAGGGACCTCGGACAGTCGAACACTGAAGCTTTCTTT
CASRDLGQSNTEAFF